This TCR beta chain was obtained from a study of shared clonotypes between healthy human individuals. CD45RO-negative CD8 cells positively selected for CCR7 made up the naive population, which excluded terminally differentiated effector memory CD45RA+ cells. Regarding the study as a whole: The small donor group covered limited genetic and exposure diversity.

Source study methods: Junction-only sequences produced by ImmunoSEQ had no quality scores, so filtering differed. Libraries were prepared by immunoSEQ multiplex PCR; TCRdb keeps only in-frame clonotypes and omits some of them. V and J calls and clone size follow that table, whereas D and trimming were derived from the DNA. Of hundreds of thousands of clones detected, 85% to 95% appear once; the ten largest clones hold about 0.11%. V lost 4 bases, J lost 6 bases, and 12 bases lay in between. This CDR3 has 13 residues. Germline values: CDR1 MDHEN, CDR2 SYDVKM. On this clone itself: Its cognate antigen is unknown.

The specimen was naive CD8+ T cells sorted from blood. The origin of this receptor is a woman aged 30 to 39 in good health. The chain carries TRBV28 and TRBJ1-1, with a weak D call TRBD1 (6 bases). The CDR3 DNA follows: TGTGCCAGCAGTTCCTCGGGGGCCCCTGAAGCTTTCTTT. Residues: CASSSSGAPEAFF.